The following is a T cell receptor (beta chain) sequence with its context. Its cognate antigen is unknown. The same CDR3 also results from other DNA sequences found in this sample. The data derive from a study of shared clonotypes between healthy human individuals. Turning to the study itself: Each donor's CD8 memory used one plate, CD8 naive two, each CD4 subset three.

In germline, CDR1 is KGHSH, CDR2 LQKENI. The CDR3 has 14 residues. The V end was cut by 3 bases, the J end by 2 bases, with 10 bases between. Each PCR replicate from the sorted subsets contained 200 to 250 ng DNA, which is 25,000 to 30,000 T cell genomes. Method: immunoSEQ multiplex PCR; TCRdb's copy keeps in-frame clones and lacks some. The table records about 2.4 million clones, 93% of them present only once. Study-level findings and limits: When naive CD4 clonotypes were compared across a few donors, around 5% were shared.

The receptor comes from a man aged 18-30 years in good health. Some clones in this sample may be carry-over from other donors' samples. The sample taken for sequencing was naive CD4+ T cells from PBMCs. Subset given: CD45RA+ positively selected. The gene calls are TRBV18 and TRBJ1-2; D is unclear. This chain's CDR3 is CASSPGRRNYGYTF. The CDR3 region has the DNA TGTGCCAGCTCACCGGGGAGAAGAAACTATGGCTACACCTTC.